A few counts support the clone carrying this T cell receptor (beta chain). The CDR3 has 16 residues. V was trimmed by 0 bases and J by 0 bases, leaving 10 bases between them. CDR1 is SGHRS, CDR2 YFSETQ, per germline. TCRdb used MiXCR to reprocess the reads, holding one entry per CDR3 protein. Of approximately 100,000 distinct CDR3 sequences in the sample, roughly 31% were seen once. The data were taken from a study of type 1 regulatory T cells. The chain recombines TRBV5-1 with TRBJ1-3, with D unclear. The receptor was isolated from a human donor in good health. Sequencing was performed on CD4+ T cells, either the whole sample or a sorted fraction (not recorded which). CDR3 protein: CASSLGTGFSGNTIYF. CDR3 bases: TGCGCCAGCAGCTTGGGGACGGGCTTCTCTGGAAACACCATATATTTT. The full variable domain, its missing parts supplied by reference TRBV5-1 and TRBJ1-3, is KAGVTQTPRYLIKTRGQQVTLSCSPISGHRSVSWYQQTPGQGLQFLFEYFSETQRNKGNFPGRFSGRQFSNSRSEMNVSTLELGDSALYLCASSLGTGFSGNTIYFGEGSWLTVV.